The 9 T cell receptor beta chains reported below all come from one sample, sequenced in a study of CD8 T cells in ankylosing spondylitis. Each CDR3 protein is one row after TCRdb ran MiXCR on the 5' RACE reads. The table lists 250,000 or so distinct CDR3 sequences, about 20% of them singletons. The sample taken for sequencing was blood, either unsorted or a sorted T cell fraction (not recorded which). The receptors were sampled from a male donor with ankylosing spondylitis or in good health (not recorded which).

This clonotype was recorded at least ten times. The chain recombines TRBV10-3 with TRBJ2-5; D is perhaps TRBD1 (6 bases). The CDR3 extends over 13 amino acids. The germline V and J ends were trimmed by 7 bases and 1 base, with 10 bases remaining between them. Germline CDR1 ENHRY, CDR2 SYGVKD. CDR3 coding DNA: TGTGCCATCATGCCGGACAGCCAAGAGACCCAGTACTTC. Its translation: CAIMPDSQETQYF.

In this sample, this clonotype turned up a few times. DNA of the CDR3: TGTGCCAGCAGTTTAAAAGCGGGAGTCCAAGAGACCCAGTACTTC. Protein: CASSLKAGVQETQYF. The V gene is TRBV12-3 or TRBV12-4, the J gene TRBJ2-5, with 8 bases matching TRBD2. With 2 bases clipped from V and 1 base from J, the junction kept 3 bases outside the gene matches. The CDR3 is 15 residues long.

The chain employs TRBV29-1 and TRBJ1-1, with D tentatively TRBD1 (6 bases). This CDR3 is 11 amino acids long. V was cut by 7 bases and J by 4 bases, with 10 bases left in between. Germline CDR1 reads SQVTM; CDR2 reads ANQGSEA. The CDR3 DNA is TGCAGCGCGGGGGCGGGCACTGAAGCTTTCTTT. Protein: CSAGAGTEAFF.

Comments on this clonotype: The junction departs from the called germline gene at one end, perhaps through a read error. This chain connects TRBV3-1 to TRBJ1-2; TRBD1 matches 9 bases. The CDR3 extends over 15 amino acids. Germline-derived CDR1 and CDR2 are LGHDT and YNNKEL (reference sequence). CDR3: CACSQVRTGDYGYTF. CDR3 DNA sequence: TGTGCCTGCAGCCAGGTTCGGACAGGGGACTATGGCTACACCTTC.

The table lists this clonotype with a few counts. This CDR3 reads CASSLQPGHLQETQYF. The CDR3 nucleotides read TGTGCCAGCAGCCTACAACCGGGACACCTCCAAGAGACCCAGTACTTC. The J gene is TRBJ2-5, the V gene TRBV5-6, with D possibly TRBD1 on 6 matching bases. Per the germline V gene, CDR1 is SGHDT and CDR2 is YYEEEE. With 4 bases removed from V and 1 base from J, the gap between germline ends came to 17 bases. CDR3 length equals 16 residues.

The V and J genes are TRBV3-1 and TRBJ2-7; D possibly corresponds to TRBD2 (5 bases). V lost 5 bases and J lost 3, with 14 bases in between. The CDR3 sequence is 14 residues long. CDR1 and CDR2 from the germline V gene are LGHDT and YNNKEL (reference sequence). This chain's CDR3 is CASSEASGDYEQYF. In DNA form, the CDR3 reads TGTGCCAGCAGCGAGGCGAGCGGAGACTACGAGCAGTACTTC.

This clonotype has at least ten counts. The chain joins TRBV5-1 to TRBJ2-5; D not certain. The CDR3 sequence is 13 residues long. Between the trimmed V and J ends, which lost 0 bases and 5 bases, there was a span of 8 bases. CDR1 and CDR2 (germline): SGHRS, YFSETQ. The CDR3, as DNA: TGCGCCAGCAGCTTGGACGGGTTGGAGACCCAGTACTTC. Translating it yields CASSLDGLETQYF.

The chain uses TRBV28 and TRBJ2-1; the D gene is possibly TRBD1 (5 bases). The length of the CDR3 is 15 residues. Trimming cost V 5 bases and J 3 bases, with 14 bases left between them. Germline-derived CDR1 and CDR2 are MDHEN and SYDVKM. For the CDR3, the DNA is TGTGCCAGCAGTCCGTTCAAAGGGGTCTACAATGAGCAGTTCTTC. This sequence encodes CASSPFKGVYNEQFF.

This clonotype was picked up a small number of times. The chain links TRBV6-1 to TRBJ1-1; D may be TRBD1 (5 bases). V was clipped by 6 bases and J by 0 bases, with 20 bases between them. The CDR3 length is 17 residues. Germline CDR1 is MNHNS and CDR2 is SASEGT. The CDR3 coding sequence is TGTGCCAGCAGCCTAATACACCGGGGAGGGGTGAACACTGAAGCTTTCTTT. This sequence encodes CASSLIHRGGVNTEAFF.